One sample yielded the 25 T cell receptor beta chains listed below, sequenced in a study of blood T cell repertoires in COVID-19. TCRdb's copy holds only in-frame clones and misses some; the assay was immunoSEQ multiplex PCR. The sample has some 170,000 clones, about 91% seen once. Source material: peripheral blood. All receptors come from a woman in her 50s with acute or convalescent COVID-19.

In nucleotides, the CDR3 is TGCGCCAGCACCCGGACAGTCTCTGGGGCCAACGTCCTGACTTTC. Residues: CASTRTVSGANVLTF. The chain uses TRBV5-1 and TRBJ2-6, with D perhaps TRBD1 (6 bases). The CDR3 is made up of 15 amino acids. Germline V gene lookup returns CDR1 SGHRS and CDR2 YFSETQ. V was clipped by 6 bases and J by 0 bases, with 10 bases between them. Full variable domain (missing parts from reference TRBV5-1 and TRBJ2-6): KAGVTQTPRYLIKTRGQQVTLSCSPISGHRSVSWYQQTPGQGLQFLFEYFSETQRNKGNFPGRFSGRQFSNSRSEMNVSTLELGDSALYLCASTRTVSGANVLTFGAGSRLTVL.

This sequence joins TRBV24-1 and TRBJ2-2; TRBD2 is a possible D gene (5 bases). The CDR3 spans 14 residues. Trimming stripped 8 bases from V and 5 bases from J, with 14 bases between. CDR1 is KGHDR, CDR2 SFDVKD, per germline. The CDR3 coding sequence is TGTGCCACCACCTCGGGAAAAGGGACCGGGGAGCTGTTTTTT. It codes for CATTSGKGTGELFF.

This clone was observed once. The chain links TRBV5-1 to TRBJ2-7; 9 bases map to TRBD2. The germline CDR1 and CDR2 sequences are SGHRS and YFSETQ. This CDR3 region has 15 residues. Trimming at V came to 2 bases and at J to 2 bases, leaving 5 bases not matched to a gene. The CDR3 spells CASSFLAGETYEQYF. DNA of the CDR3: TGCGCCAGCAGCTTTTTAGCGGGAGAAACCTACGAGCAGTACTTC.

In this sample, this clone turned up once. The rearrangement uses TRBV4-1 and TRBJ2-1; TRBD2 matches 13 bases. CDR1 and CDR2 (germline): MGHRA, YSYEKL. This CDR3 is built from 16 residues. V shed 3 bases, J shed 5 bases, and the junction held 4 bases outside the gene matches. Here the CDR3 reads CASSQSGTSGNNEQFF. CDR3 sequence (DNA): TGCGCCAGCAGCCAGAGCGGGACTAGCGGGAACAATGAGCAGTTCTTC.

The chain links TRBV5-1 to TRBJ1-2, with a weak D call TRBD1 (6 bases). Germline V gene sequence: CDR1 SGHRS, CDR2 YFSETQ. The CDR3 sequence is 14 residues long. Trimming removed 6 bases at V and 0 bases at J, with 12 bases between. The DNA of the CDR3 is TGCGCCAGCACGGGGGGCGAAGCTAACTATGGCTACACCTTC. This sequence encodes CASTGGEANYGYTF.

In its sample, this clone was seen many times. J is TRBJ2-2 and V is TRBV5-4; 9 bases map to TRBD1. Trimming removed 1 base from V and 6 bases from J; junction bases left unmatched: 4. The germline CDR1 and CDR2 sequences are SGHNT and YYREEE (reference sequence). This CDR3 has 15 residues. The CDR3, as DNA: TGTGCCAGCAGCTTGACAGGGGGCAATGCCGGGGAGCTGTTTTTT. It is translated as CASSLTGGNAGELFF.

This CDR3 reads CASSLWTSGSSNEQFF. The CDR3 coding sequence is TGTGCCAGCAGCTTGTGGACTAGCGGGAGTTCCAATGAGCAGTTCTTC. V usage is TRBV7-2 and J usage is TRBJ2-1, with TRBD2 matching 13 bases. V lost 3 bases, J lost 6 bases, and 5 bases stayed unmatched. CDR1 is SGHTA and CDR2 is FQGNSA in the germline V gene. The CDR3 covers 16 residues.

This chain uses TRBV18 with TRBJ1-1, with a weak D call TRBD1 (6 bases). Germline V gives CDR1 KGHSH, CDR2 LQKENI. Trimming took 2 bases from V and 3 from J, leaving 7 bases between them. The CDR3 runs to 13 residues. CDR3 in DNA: TGTGCCAGCTCACCAAACAGGGACACTGAAGCTTTCTTT. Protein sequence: CASSPNRDTEAFF.

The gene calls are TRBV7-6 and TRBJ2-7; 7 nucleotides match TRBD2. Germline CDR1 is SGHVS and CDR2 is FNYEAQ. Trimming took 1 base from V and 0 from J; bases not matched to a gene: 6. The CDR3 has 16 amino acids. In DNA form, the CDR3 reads TGTGCCAGCAGCTTAGATGGAATAGCGGGCTCCTACGAGCAGTACTTC. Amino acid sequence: CASSLDGIAGSYEQYF.

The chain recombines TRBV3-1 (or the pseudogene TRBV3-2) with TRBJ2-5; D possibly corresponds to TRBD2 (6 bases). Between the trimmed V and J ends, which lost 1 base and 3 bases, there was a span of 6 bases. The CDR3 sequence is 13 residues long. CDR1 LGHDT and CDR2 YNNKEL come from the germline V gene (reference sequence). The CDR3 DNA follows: TGTGCCAGCAGCCAAGGCGGGGAAGAGACCCAGTACTTC. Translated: CASSQGGEETQYF.

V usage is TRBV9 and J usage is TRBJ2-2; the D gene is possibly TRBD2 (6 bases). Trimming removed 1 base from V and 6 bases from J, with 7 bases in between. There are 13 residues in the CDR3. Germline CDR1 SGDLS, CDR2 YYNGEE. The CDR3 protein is CASSVWGAGELFF. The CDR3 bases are TGTGCCAGCAGCGTATGGGGGGCCGGGGAGCTGTTTTTT.

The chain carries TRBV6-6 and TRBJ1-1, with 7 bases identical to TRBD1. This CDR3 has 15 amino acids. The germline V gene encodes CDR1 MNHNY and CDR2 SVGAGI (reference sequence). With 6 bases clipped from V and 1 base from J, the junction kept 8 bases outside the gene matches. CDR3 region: CASRLTGTANTEAFF. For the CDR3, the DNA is TGTGCCAGCAGACTTACCGGGACAGCGAACACTGAAGCTTTCTTT.

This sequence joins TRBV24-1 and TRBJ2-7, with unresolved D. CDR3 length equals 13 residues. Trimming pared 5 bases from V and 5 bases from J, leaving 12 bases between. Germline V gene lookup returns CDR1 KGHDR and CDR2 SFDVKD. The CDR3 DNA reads TGTGCCACCAGTGGGCCCCCTCGGGACGAGCAGTACTTC. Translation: CATSGPPRDEQYF.

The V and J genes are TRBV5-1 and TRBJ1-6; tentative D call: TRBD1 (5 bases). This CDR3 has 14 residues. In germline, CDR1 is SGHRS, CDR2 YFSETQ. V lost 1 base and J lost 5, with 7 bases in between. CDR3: CASSLQGDNSPLHF. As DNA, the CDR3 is TGCGCCAGCAGCTTGCAAGGGGATAATTCACCCCTCCACTTT. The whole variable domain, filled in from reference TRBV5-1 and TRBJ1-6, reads KAGVTQTPRYLIKTRGQQVTLSCSPISGHRSVSWYQQTPGQGLQFLFEYFSETQRNKGNFPGRFSGRQFSNSRSEMNVSTLELGDSALYLCASSLQGDNSPLHFGNGTRLTVT.

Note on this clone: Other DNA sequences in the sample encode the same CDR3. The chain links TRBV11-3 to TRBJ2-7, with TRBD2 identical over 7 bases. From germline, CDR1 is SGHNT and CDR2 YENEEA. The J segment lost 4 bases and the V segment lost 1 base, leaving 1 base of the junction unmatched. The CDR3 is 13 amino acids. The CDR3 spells CASSLGSGYEQYF. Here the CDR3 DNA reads TGTGCCAGCAGCTTAGGTAGCGGGTACGAGCAGTACTTC.

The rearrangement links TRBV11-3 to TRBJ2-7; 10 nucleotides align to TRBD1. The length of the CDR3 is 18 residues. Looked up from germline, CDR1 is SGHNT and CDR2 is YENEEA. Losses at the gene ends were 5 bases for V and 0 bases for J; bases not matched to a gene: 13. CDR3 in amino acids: CASSVRDRGKASSYEQYF. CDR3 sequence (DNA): TGTGCCAGCAGCGTCCGGGACAGGGGCAAGGCCAGCTCCTACGAGCAGTACTTC.

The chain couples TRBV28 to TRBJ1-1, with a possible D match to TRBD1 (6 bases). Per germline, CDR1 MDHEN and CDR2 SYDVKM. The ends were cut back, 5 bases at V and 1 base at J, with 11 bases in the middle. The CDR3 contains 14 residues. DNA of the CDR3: TGTGCCAGCAGTCCCGGGACACCGAACACTGAAGCTTTCTTT. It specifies CASSPGTPNTEAFF.

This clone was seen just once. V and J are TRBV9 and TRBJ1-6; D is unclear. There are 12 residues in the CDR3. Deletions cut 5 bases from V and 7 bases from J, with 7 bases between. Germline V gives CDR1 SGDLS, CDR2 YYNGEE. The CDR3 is CASRGRNSPLHF. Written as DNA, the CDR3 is TGTGCCAGCAGGGGGAGGAATTCACCCCTCCACTTT. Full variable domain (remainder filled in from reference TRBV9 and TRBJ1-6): DSGVTQTPKHLITATGQRVTLRCSPRSGDLSVYWYQQSLDQGLQFLIQYYNGEERAKGNILERFSAQQFPDLHSELNLSSLELGDSALYFCASRGRNSPLHFGNGTRLTVT.

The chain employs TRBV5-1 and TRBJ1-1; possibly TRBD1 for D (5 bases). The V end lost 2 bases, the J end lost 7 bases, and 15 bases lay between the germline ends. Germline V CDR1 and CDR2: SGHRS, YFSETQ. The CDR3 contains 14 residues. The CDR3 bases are TGCGCCAGCAGCTTCGGATTCCAGGGTGGTGAAGCTTTCTTT. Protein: CASSFGFQGGEAFF.

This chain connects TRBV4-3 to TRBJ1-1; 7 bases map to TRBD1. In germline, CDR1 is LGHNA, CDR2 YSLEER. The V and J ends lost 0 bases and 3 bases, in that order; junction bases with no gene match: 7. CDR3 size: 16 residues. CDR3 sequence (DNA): TGCGCCAGCAGCCAAGATCATTTAACAGGGGACACTGAAGCTTTCTTT. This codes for CASSQDHLTGDTEAFF.

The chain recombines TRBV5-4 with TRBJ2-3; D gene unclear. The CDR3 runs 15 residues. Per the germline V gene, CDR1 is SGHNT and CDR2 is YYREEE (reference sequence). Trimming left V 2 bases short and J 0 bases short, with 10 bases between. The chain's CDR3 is CASSLWARSTDTQYF. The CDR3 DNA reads TGTGCCAGCAGCTTATGGGCCAGAAGCACAGATACGCAGTATTTT.

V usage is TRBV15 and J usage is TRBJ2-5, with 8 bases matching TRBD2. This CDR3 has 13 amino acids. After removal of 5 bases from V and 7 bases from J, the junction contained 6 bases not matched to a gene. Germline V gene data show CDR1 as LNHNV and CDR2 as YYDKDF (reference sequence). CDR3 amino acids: CATSRGGTATQYF. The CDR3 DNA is TGTGCCACCAGCCGGGGGGGGACGGCGACCCAGTACTTC.

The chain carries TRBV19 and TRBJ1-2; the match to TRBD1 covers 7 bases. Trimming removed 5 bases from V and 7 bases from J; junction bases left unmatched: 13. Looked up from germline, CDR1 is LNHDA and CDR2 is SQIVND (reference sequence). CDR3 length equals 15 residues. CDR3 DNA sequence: TGTGCCAGTAGTCCGGGGGACAGCGGATATGGTGGCTACACCTTC. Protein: CASSPGDSGYGGYTF. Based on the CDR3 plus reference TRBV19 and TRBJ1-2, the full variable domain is DGGITQSPKYLFRKEGQNVTLSCEQNLNHDAMYWYRQDPGQGLRLIYYSQIVNDFQKGDIAEGYSVSREKKESFPLTVTSAQKNPTAFYLCASSPGDSGYGGYTFGSGTRLTVV.

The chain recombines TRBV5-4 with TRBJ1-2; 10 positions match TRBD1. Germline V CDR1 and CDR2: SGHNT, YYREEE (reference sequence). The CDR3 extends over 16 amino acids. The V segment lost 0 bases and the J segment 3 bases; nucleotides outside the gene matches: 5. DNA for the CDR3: TGTGCCAGCAGCTTGGGGGGGGACAGGGGCGACTATGGCTACACCTTC. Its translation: CASSLGGDRGDYGYTF.

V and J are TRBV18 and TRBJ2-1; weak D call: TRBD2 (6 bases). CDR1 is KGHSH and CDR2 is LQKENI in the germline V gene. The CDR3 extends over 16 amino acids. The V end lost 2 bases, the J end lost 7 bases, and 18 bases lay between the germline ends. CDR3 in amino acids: CASSPFEGGGHNEQFF. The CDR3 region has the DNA TGTGCCAGCTCACCATTCGAGGGAGGAGGACATAATGAGCAGTTCTTC.